The 21 T cell receptor beta chains below all came from one sample that was sequenced in a study of shared clonotypes between healthy human individuals. Generated by immunoSEQ multiplex PCR, the TCRdb table keeps only in-frame clones and is missing some. The top ten clones hold about 0.94% of a sample with over 950,000 clones, approximately 75% of them seen once. Sequencing was performed on memory CD4+ T cells from PBMCs. Subset defined: CD45RA-negative fraction. The origin of the receptors is a man aged 18 to 30 in good health. Some clones in this sample may be carry-over from other donors' samples.

About this clone itself: The same CDR3 can be traced to other DNA sequences in this sample. The V call is TRBV7-2, the J call TRBJ2-5; 10 positions agree with TRBD1. The junction had 2 bases not matched to a gene; V was cut back by 1 base and J by 3 bases. The CDR3 runs 15 residues. CDR1 and CDR2 (germline): SGHTA, FQGNSA. CDR3 residues: CASSLVGTGEETQYF. The DNA for the CDR3 is TGTGCCAGCAGCTTAGTAGGGACAGGGGAAGAGACCCAGTACTTC.

The chain recombines TRBV19 with TRBJ1-2, with D perhaps TRBD1 (6 bases). Germline CDR1 and CDR2: LNHDA and SQIVND (reference sequence). V was clipped by 11 bases and J by 0 bases, with 13 bases between them. The CDR3 spans 13 residues. CDR3 DNA: TGTGCCCCTAGGGGGGTGGCTAACTATGGCTACACCTTC. It translates to CAPRGVANYGYTF.

A word on this clone: A much more abundant neighbour one base away suggests this may be a read error. The chain employs TRBV7-9 and TRBJ2-7; 9 bases are shared with TRBD2. The germline gives CDR1 SEHNR, CDR2 FQNEAQ (reference sequence). The CDR3 runs to 15 residues. Trimming at V came to 0 bases and at J to 0 bases, leaving 0 bases not matched to a gene. CDR3 nucleotide sequence: TGTGCCAGCAGCTTAGCACTAGCGGGCTCCTACGAGCAGTACTTC. This translates into CASSLALAGSYEQYF. The full variable domain, with the rest looked up from reference TRBV7-9 and TRBJ2-7, is DTGVSQNPRHKITKRGQNVTFRCDPISEHNRLYWYRQTLGQGPEFLTYFQNEAQLEKSRLLSDRFSAERPKGSFSTLEIQRTEQGDSAMYLCASSLALAGSYEQYFGPGTRLTVT.

The gene calls are TRBV5-5 and TRBJ2-1, with 8 positions matching TRBD2. J was trimmed by 4 bases and V by 2 bases; bases with no gene match: 11. The CDR3 has 17 amino acids. The germline V gene encodes CDR1 SGHKS and CDR2 YYEKEE (reference sequence). The DNA of the CDR3 is TGTGCCAGCAGCTTTAGAGCGGGGGCCCCCTCGTACAATGAGCAGTTCTTC. Amino acid sequence: CASSFRAGAPSYNEQFF.

V usage is TRBV15 and J usage is TRBJ1-4; D remains ambiguous. V was shortened by 2 bases and J by 7 bases, with 11 bases between the two germline ends. The CDR3 has 14 amino acids. Germline lookup yields CDR1 LNHNV and CDR2 YYDKDF (reference sequence). The DNA for the CDR3 is TGTGCCACCAGCAGATGGGGAGATCGTGAAAAACTGTTTTTT. Its translation: CATSRWGDREKLFF.

V gene TRBV28 combines with J gene TRBJ1-1; possible D gene TRBD1, 6 bases. V lost 7 bases to trimming and J lost 11 bases, with 23 bases between them. Germline lookup yields CDR1 MDHEN and CDR2 SYDVKM. This CDR3 has 14 residues. The chain's CDR3 is CASTIGPGQLRAFF. The DNA of the CDR3 is TGTGCCAGCACCATAGGCCCTGGACAGCTCCGGGCTTTCTTT.

Comment on this clone: The sample holds other DNA sequences that translate to the same CDR3. The chain employs TRBV7-2 and TRBJ1-1, with 9 bases aligning to TRBD1. V shed 5 bases and J 4 bases; nucleotides not matched to a gene: 5. This CDR3 region has 14 residues. The germline V gene encodes CDR1 SGHTA and CDR2 FQGNSA. The CDR3 region has the DNA TGTGCCAGCAGCCCCGGGACAGGGCGCACTGAAGCTTTCTTT. Translation: CASSPGTGRTEAFF.

V gene TRBV28 combines with J gene TRBJ1-2; D unresolved. Trimming cost V 3 bases and J 1 base, with 18 bases left between them. There are 17 residues in the CDR3. Germline CDR1 MDHEN, CDR2 SYDVKM. The CDR3: CASSLSHLQRHNYGYTF. The CDR3, as DNA: TGTGCCAGCAGTTTGAGTCACTTGCAGAGACATAACTATGGCTACACCTTC.

The chain links TRBV27 to TRBJ1-1, with D unresolved. The CDR3 is 13 residues long. Per the germline V gene, CDR1 is MNHEY and CDR2 is SMNVEV (reference sequence). Between the trimmed V and J ends, which lost 5 bases and 4 bases, there was a span of 11 bases. The CDR3: CASSPPGPTEAFF. CDR3 coding DNA: TGTGCCAGCAGTCCCCCTGGGCCCACTGAAGCTTTCTTT.

A note on this clone: The same CDR3 can be traced to other DNA sequences in this sample. The rearrangement links TRBV5-1 to TRBJ2-5; D remains unclear. V dropped 1 base and J dropped 2 bases, with 3 bases sitting between them. The CDR3 runs to 12 residues. Looked up from germline, CDR1 is SGHRS and CDR2 is YFSETQ. Here the CDR3 DNA reads TGCGCCAGCAGCTTGACACAAGAGACCCAGTACTTC. This translates into CASSLTQETQYF.

About this clone: Additional DNA sequences in this sample encode the identical CDR3. The CDR3 coding sequence is TGCGCCAGCAGCTTGGAAGGTTTAGAGACCCAGTACTTC. Translated, it gives CASSLEGLETQYF. This chain joins TRBV5-1 and TRBJ2-5; D remains unclear. Trimming took 0 bases from V and 4 from J, leaving 7 bases between them. Germline V gene lookup returns CDR1 SGHRS and CDR2 YFSETQ. The CDR3 has 13 residues.

This chain connects TRBV29-1 to TRBJ2-5; 11 bases line up with TRBD1. The ends lost 2 bases at V and 5 bases at J; junction bases unmatched: 7. The length of the CDR3 is 15 residues. CDR1 and CDR2 (germline): SQVTM, ANQGSEA. The CDR3 DNA sequence: TGCAGCGTTGAAAAGGACAGGGGGCAGAGGGAGACCCAGTACTTC. Amino acid sequence: CSVEKDRGQRETQYF.

The J gene is TRBJ2-6, the V gene TRBV5-1; D gene ambiguous. The CDR3 totals 15 residues. Germline loops: CDR1 SGHRS, CDR2 YFSETQ. The ends were cut back, 4 bases at V and 2 bases at J, with 10 bases in the middle. The CDR3 sequence is CASSPPQPGANVLTF. Written as DNA, the CDR3 is TGCGCCAGCAGCCCCCCCCAGCCTGGGGCCAACGTCCTGACTTTC.

CDR3 amino acids: CASSFGSESSGNTIYF. The DNA of the CDR3 is TGTGCCAGCAGTTTCGGCAGTGAGAGCTCTGGAAACACCATATATTTT. V gene TRBV28 combines with J gene TRBJ1-3; no clear D gene. The CDR3 extends over 16 amino acids. The germline V gene encodes CDR1 MDHEN and CDR2 SYDVKM. Trimming removed 3 bases at V and 0 bases at J, with 12 bases between.

V is TRBV6-1 and J is TRBJ1-2, with 7 nucleotides matching TRBD1. Losses at the gene ends were 7 bases for V and 12 bases for J; bases not matched to a gene: 8. The CDR3 runs 11 residues. Germline V gives CDR1 MNHNS, CDR2 SASEGT. The DNA of the CDR3 is TGTGCCAGCACCCAGGGACAGTTGCACACCTTC. Translation gives CASTQGQLHTF.

The gene calls are TRBV5-1 and TRBJ2-1; 7 nucleotides agree with TRBD2. V shed 5 bases and J 2 bases; nucleotides not matched to a gene: 7. The V gene's germline CDR1 is SGHRS and CDR2 YFSETQ. The CDR3 extends over 15 amino acids. For the CDR3, the DNA is TGCGCCAGCAGAATGACTAGCCGCCCCTACAATGAGCAGTTCTTC. Protein product: CASRMTSRPYNEQFF.

This sequence joins TRBV11-2 and TRBJ1-5, with TRBD1 matching over 10 bases. Unmatched junction bases numbered 2, after V lost 5 bases and J lost 1 base. The CDR3 contains 15 residues. Germline V lookup: CDR1 SGHAT, CDR2 FQNNGV. CDR3 nucleotide sequence: TGTGCCAGCAGCCAGGACAGGGGGAGCAATCAGCCCCAGCATTTT. It specifies CASSQDRGSNQPQHF.

Concerning this clone itself: Other nucleotide sequences in the sample specify the same CDR3. This chain connects TRBV6-5 to TRBJ2-5; 8 positions match TRBD1. V dropped 5 bases and J dropped 5; count of bases not matched to a gene: 4. Germline V gene data show CDR1 as MNHEY and CDR2 as SVGAGI. The CDR3 runs 13 residues. Here the CDR3 DNA reads TGTGCCAGCAGTCCACGACAGGGGGAGACCCAGTACTTC. It yields the protein CASSPRQGETQYF.

V gene TRBV4-3 combines with J gene TRBJ2-7; TRBD1 might be the D (5 bases). Germline CDR1 is LGHNA and CDR2 is YSLEER. The CDR3 covers 15 residues. The V and J ends lost 1 base and 2 bases respectively, with 12 bases between them. As DNA, the CDR3 is TGCGCCAGCAGCCAAGCTAACAGGAAGGCCTACGAGCAGTACTTC. Protein sequence: CASSQANRKAYEQYF.

For the CDR3, the DNA is TGTGCCAGCAGCGTCCAGTCTAGAGGAGAGACCCAGTACTTC. Amino acid sequence: CASSVQSRGETQYF. The rearrangement joins TRBV2 to TRBJ2-5; no clear D. Trimming cost V 6 bases and J 4 bases, with 15 bases left between them. CDR1 and CDR2 from the germline V gene are SNHLY and FYNNEI. This CDR3 comprises 14 residues.

On this clone itself: It may be a read error: a sequence one base away is much more abundant. The rearrangement joins TRBV28 to TRBJ1-4; D call uncertain. The CDR3 is made up of 14 amino acids. CDR1 MDHEN and CDR2 SYDVKM come from the germline V gene. V dropped 3 bases and J dropped 0 bases, with 5 bases sitting between them. CDR3 residues: CASSFWSTNEKLFF. The DNA for the CDR3 is TGTGCCAGCAGTTTTTGGTCAACTAATGAAAAACTGTTTTTT.